This T cell receptor beta chain is from a study of T cells after yellow fever vaccination (dated by TCRdb to the late 2010s). General notes on the study: The SMART-Seq v4 Ultra Low Input RNA kit was used to prepare libraries from fractions with low cell numbers. Bulk TCR alpha and beta repertoires were sequenced longitudinally to track T-cell clones before and after primary and booster YFV17D yellow fever vaccination. The cohort comprised two healthy male donors, one aged 18 to 30 and one aged 30 to 40 years. Blood samples were taken at several timepoints before and after primary and secondary immunization, and bulk PBMC replicates and cell subsets were isolated. Broad study findings and their caveats: Because abundant contaminating clonotypes from the bulk population could be contained in FACS-sorted repertoires, computational filtering was required. Compared with the primary T-cell response, the secondary T-cell response was faster but weaker, reaching its peak on day 5 rather than on day 15. A small fraction of clonotypes appeared in both the CD4 and CD8 compartments, likely as a result of convergent recombination. Most clones expanded after primary vaccination (around 96% of CD4 and approximately 86% of CD8) were re-detected after the booster, suggesting that broad memory maintenance occurred. Because the study included only two donors, the extent to which the findings can be generalized is limited.

On this clonotype itself: No antigen is known for it. The record has no base qualities; no much larger clone is one base away.

TCR cDNA was synthesized by 5'RACE template switching, which introduced a universal primer site and unique molecular identifiers. Priming for cDNA synthesis came from both the TCR alpha and TCR beta constant segments. Library amplification involved two PCR steps, and the second step added sample barcodes and sequencing adapters. Sequencing of libraries was performed on Illumina HiSeq 2500 (2x100 bp) or NovaSeq (2x150 bp). In the paper's pipeline: Reads were demultiplexed and collapsed into UMI consensus sequences with MIGEC, and V(D)J alignment was performed with MiXCR. Vaccine-responding clonotypes were identified with edgeR using replicate PBMC samples, with FDR below 0.01 and a log2 fold change above 5 up to day 15 being required. Bulk clonotypes were assigned CD4 or CD8 identity according to which sequenced CD4 or CD8 repertoire held them at higher abundance. TCRdb reworked the public reads: Q25 trimming with fastp, MiXCR clone assembly, productive beta chains retained. Rows are unified per CDR3 protein, each entry keeping the most common DNA and genes. TCRdb, not the authors, supplied the V and J calls. The table for this sample lists hundreds of thousands of distinct CDR3 sequences; around an eighth of them were counted only once. 14% to 15% of the sample rests with the top ten.

The intended sense of this specimen's treatment or condition label: live attenuated yellow fever vaccine strain. At each blood-draw timepoint, two biological replicates of bulk PBMCs were obtained. PBMCs were isolated from peripheral blood using a standard Ficoll-Paque protocol. TriZol was used to extract RNA from bulk PBMCs, CD4 and CD8 fractions, and dextramer-positive and dextramer-negative fractions. Clipping removes 3 bases from V and 0 bases from J, with 5 as the unmatched junction base count. The germline V gene (reference sequence) sets CDR1 to GTSNPN and CDR2 to SVGIG. Including the terminal cysteine and phenylalanine, the CDR3 comprises 17 residues. Only CDR3 DNA remains: 51 bases, in frame from the first base.

The sequences come from PBMCs, collected on the day of the yellow fever booster vaccination. The rearranged segments are TRBV30 and TRBJ2-3, with TRBD2 identical over 14 junction bases. This TCR was recovered from a man aged 30 to 39 who received the YFV17D yellow fever vaccine. The base sequence is TGTGCCTGGAGCGGGACTAGCGGGAGCTATAGCACAGATACGCAGTATTTT. Its protein product is CAWSGTSGSYSTDTQYF.